This is a list of T cell receptor beta chains from one sample in a study of control samples from healthy donors and cancer patients. Sequenced by immunoSEQ multiplex PCR; TCRdb stores in-frame clones only, minus some. This table has 64,000 or so clones, about 92% appearing once. Sequencing was done on a sample of PBMCs. These TCRs come from a man aged 35-49 years with colorectal cancer. Both conserved end residues are part of each CDR3. D genes are given only for firm matches. Clone size appears in some rows only: once, few, many, or a class for an expanded clone.

D: .; size: .; V: TRBV7-9; J: TRBJ1-5; DNA: TGTGCCAGCAGCTTAGGACAGGTGCCCAATCAGCCCCAGCATTTT; CDR3: CASSLGQVPNQPQHF
D: .; size: .; V: TRBV2; J: TRBJ2-2; DNA: TGTGCCAGCAGTAGCTGGGAGAAGAACACCGGGGAGCTGTTTTTT; CDR3: CASSSWEKNTGELFF
D: .; size: once; V: TRBV2; J: TRBJ2-7; DNA: TGTGCCAGCAGTGGGGTCTACGAGCAGTACTTC; CDR3: CASSGVYEQYF
D: .; size: .; V: TRBV6-5; J: TRBJ2-7; DNA: TGTGCCAGCAGTTACGAGGAACGGGGCTCCTACGAGCAGTACTTC; CDR3: CASSYEERGSYEQYF
D: .; size: .; V: TRBV19; J: TRBJ2-5; DNA: TGTGCCAGTAGTCCCCGGGGAGGGGGCTTAGAGACCCAGTACTTC; CDR3: CASSPRGGGLETQYF
D: TRBD1; size: .; V: TRBV6-5; J: TRBJ2-2; DNA: TGTGCCAGCAGTTACGACAGGGATCGGACCGGGGAGCTGTTTTTT; CDR3: CASSYDRDRTGELFF
D: .; size: .; V: TRBV5-1; J: TRBJ2-7; DNA: TGCGCCAGCAGCTTGGGGTGGGGAGATAGCTACGAGCAGTACTTC; CDR3: CASSLGWGDSYEQYF
D: TRBD1; size: .; V: TRBV19; J: TRBJ2-7; DNA: TGTGCCAGTAGCTTGACCGGGACAGCCTACTACGAGCAGTACTTC; CDR3: CASSLTGTAYYEQYF
D: TRBD2; size: .; V: TRBV6-5; J: TRBJ2-5; DNA: TGTGCCAGCAGACGAGGGGGACTAGCGGAAGAGACCCAGTACTTC; CDR3: CASRRGGLAEETQYF
D: .; size: .; V: TRBV19; J: TRBJ1-1; DNA: TGTGCCAGTAATATCAGGGTAGGGGACACTGAAGCTTTCTTT; CDR3: CASNIRVGDTEAFF
D: .; size: .; V: TRBV7-3; J: TRBJ2-2; DNA: TGTGCCAGCAGCTTATTGATGAACACCGGGGAGCTGTTTTTT; CDR3: CASSLLMNTGELFF
D: .; size: .; V: TRBV6-6; J: TRBJ1-2; DNA: TGTGCCGGTCAGCGATATGGCGGCTACACCTTC; CDR3: CAGQRYGGYTF
D: .; size: .; V: TRBV12-2; J: TRBJ1-2; DNA: TGTGCGACTACGGCTTTCTCTAACTATGGCTACACCTTC; CDR3: CATTAFSNYGYTF
D: .; size: .; V: TRBV7-2; J: TRBJ1-1; DNA: TGTGCCAGCAGCTTCGCTAAGCCCACTGAAGCTTTCTTT; CDR3: CASSFAKPTEAFF
D: .; size: .; V: TRBV7-6; J: TRBJ2-1; DNA: TGTGCCAGCAGCTCCCGGGGGAATGAAGGGTCGAATGAGCAGTTCTTC; CDR3: CASSSRGNEGSNEQFF
D: .; size: .; V: TRBV2; J: TRBJ2-3; DNA: TGTGCCAGCAGTGTGGGTCAGCGACTTTCAGATACGCAGTATTTT; CDR3: CASSVGQRLSDTQYF
D: TRBD2; size: once; V: TRBV19; J: TRBJ2-1; DNA: TGTGCCAGCCACTTTACTAGCGGGGGAATGAATGAGCAGTTCTTC; CDR3: CASHFTSGGMNEQFF
D: .; size: once; V: TRBV5-5; J: TRBJ2-7; DNA: TGTGCCAGCAGCTCCGGGACGGGTAGCTCCTACGAGCAGTACTTC; CDR3: CASSSGTGSSYEQYF
D: .; size: .; V: TRBV19; J: TRBJ1-2; DNA: TGTGCCAGTAGTGGAACAGGGCTTTCGTCCGGCTACACCTTC; CDR3: CASSGTGLSSGYTF
D: .; size: .; V: TRBV5-8; J: TRBJ2-3; DNA: TGTGCCAGCAGCCGCACAGATACGCAGTATTTT; CDR3: CASSRTDTQYF
D: .; size: .; V: TRBV4-3; J: TRBJ2-7; DNA: TGCGCCAGCAGCCTCCAAGCAGGACAGCCTTACGAGCAGTACTTC; CDR3: CASSLQAGQPYEQYF
D: .; size: .; V: TRBV6-5; J: TRBJ2-5; DNA: TGTGCCAGCAGCCGGGGAACCCAAGAGACCCAGTACTTC; CDR3: CASSRGTQETQYF
D: TRBD1; size: .; V: TRBV6-5; J: TRBJ2-5; DNA: TGTGCCAGCAGTTATTCGACAGGGCTCCAAGAGACCCAGTACTTC; CDR3: CASSYSTGLQETQYF
D: TRBD1; size: .; V: TRBV5-4; J: TRBJ1-4; DNA: TGTGCCAGCAGCTTGGCACAGGGGGAAAAACTGTTTTTT; CDR3: CASSLAQGEKLFF
D: .; size: few; V: TRBV6-1; J: TRBJ2-1; DNA: TGTGCCAGCAGTGAAAGGGGGGGAAACTCCTACAATGAGCAGTTCTTC; CDR3: CASSERGGNSYNEQFF
D: .; size: .; V: TRBV12-3/TRBV12-4; J: TRBJ2-2; DNA: TGTGCCAGCAGTTTAGGGGCCTCGGGGGAGCTGTTTTTT; CDR3: CASSLGASGELFF
D: .; size: .; V: TRBV7-6; J: TRBJ1-2; DNA: TGTGCCAGCAGCTTAGAGTTCCTAGGGCTTGGGGGCCGACCCGGCTCTAACTATGGCTACACCTTC; CDR3: CASSLEFLGLGGRPGSNYGYTF
D: .; size: .; V: TRBV11-2; J: TRBJ2-5; DNA: TGTGCCAGCAGCAGAACTAGAACGCGAGAGACCCAGTACTTC; CDR3: CASSRTRTRETQYF
D: .; size: .; V: TRBV12-3/TRBV12-4; J: TRBJ2-6; DNA: TGTGCCAGCCGTTCGGAGTCCAACGTCCTGACTTTC; CDR3: CASRSESNVLTF
D: .; size: .; V: TRBV3-1/TRBV3-2; J: TRBJ2-2; DNA: TGTGCCAGCAGCCGATCCTCGATCGGGGACACCGGGGAGCTGTTTTTT; CDR3: CASSRSSIGDTGELFF
D: TRBD1; size: .; V: TRBV24-1; J: TRBJ2-1; DNA: TGTGCCACCAGTGTGGCAGGGGGAGCGAATGAGCAGTTCTTC; CDR3: CATSVAGGANEQFF
D: .; size: .; V: TRBV5-4; J: TRBJ1-3; DNA: TGTGCCAGCAGCTTATCAGGGAGGAACTCTGGAAACACCATATATTTT; CDR3: CASSLSGRNSGNTIYF